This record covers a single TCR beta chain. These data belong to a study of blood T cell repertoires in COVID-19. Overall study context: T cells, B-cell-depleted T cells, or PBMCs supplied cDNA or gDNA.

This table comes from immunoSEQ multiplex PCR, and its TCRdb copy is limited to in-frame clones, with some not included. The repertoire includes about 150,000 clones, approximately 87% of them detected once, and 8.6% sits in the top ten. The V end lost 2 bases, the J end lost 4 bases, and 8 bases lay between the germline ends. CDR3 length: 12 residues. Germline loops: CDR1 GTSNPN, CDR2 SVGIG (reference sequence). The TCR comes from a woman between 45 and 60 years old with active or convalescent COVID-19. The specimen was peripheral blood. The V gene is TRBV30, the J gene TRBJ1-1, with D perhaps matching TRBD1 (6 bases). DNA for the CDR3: TGTGCCTGGAGTAGGGGGTTCACTGAAGCTTTCTTT. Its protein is CAWSRGFTEAFF.